Sequencing of this T cell receptor beta chain was carried out in a study of blood T cell repertoires in COVID-19 (dated by TCRdb to the early 2020s). Background on the whole study: Samples from collaborators originated in the United States, Italy and Spain and spanned both the acute and convalescent phases of COVID-19. Sample metadata almost always included a de-identified subject ID, COVID-19 status, age in years and sex. The material from the prospective study consisted of cDNA or gDNA derived from T cells, B-cell-depleted T cells, or PBMCs. The dataset comprised deeply sampled blood TCRbeta repertoires from subjects exposed to, actively infected with, or recovered from COVID-19. Where available, HLA class I and class II types were obtained from metadata supplied by the sample provider rather than from assay-based typing. The repertoires were released in a freely available public database intended as a resource for research on the immune response to SARS-CoV-2. The samples were drawn from two sources: the first 160 participants of the ongoing ImmuneRACE study, and fewer than 1,500 subjects contributed by 6 global collaborators.

Trimming at the junction amounts to 6 bases on V and 5 bases on J, and the germline ends lie 8 bases apart. CDR3 length: 12 amino acids, cysteine to phenylalanine. Of the read, only the CDR3 DNA is kept; its 36 bases are in frame from base 1. From the germline V gene (reference sequence), CDR1 is MNHNY and CDR2 is SVGAGI. A word on this clone: The clone's antigen remains unknown. No much larger clone is present one base from it, and per-base qualities are unavailable.

Whole blood was collected in K2EDTA tubes by collaborating institutions according to the institutions' own protocols. Collaborator samples were shipped for TCRbeta analysis as frozen whole blood, isolated PBMCs, or DNA extracted from either sample type. Overall results and qualifications from the work: Clinical and demographic metadata were provided uncurated, with the amount varying by source and participant.

TCRbeta CDR3 regions were amplified from genomic DNA using the immunoSEQ Assay, a bias-controlled multiplex PCR. The study's own analysis went as follows. The number of nucleated cells in each sample was estimated from the amplification of reference gene primers within the assay. To quantify the absolute abundance of each unique TCRbeta CDR3 rearrangement, sequence reads were collapsed and filtered. For each sample, productive Simpson clonality was calculated as the square root of Simpson's diversity index across productive rearrangements. TCRdb provides this immuneACCESS table in a form limited to in-frame rearrangements. Some clones are lacking; in checked studies, under half of them reflect an unresolved V gene, and why the rest are absent is not known. Clonal size and the V and J genes are those of that table, whereas D and trimming came from the DNA. The sample profile shows more than 65,000 clones; about 88% of them were found once. The top ten constitute under 9.5% of the sample.

Recombination joined TRBV6-6 with TRBJ1-5; no D gene call is confident. The receptor comes from a man aged 50 to 60 with acute or convalescent COVID-19. The specimen sequenced was peripheral blood. The DNA reads as follows: TGTGCCAGCAGCCTCTCGGATCAGCCCCAGCATTTT. Its protein is CASSLSDQPQHF.